Listed here are 12 T cell receptor beta chains from one sample, sequenced in a study of siplizumab effects on memory and regulatory T cells. Profiling relied on immunoSEQ multiplex PCR, and the TCRdb table lists in-frame clones only, not all of them. The table lists over 85,000 clones, roughly 92% of them singletons. Input material: CD4+ T cells sorted from blood. These receptors were collected from a human donor in good health.

The V call is TRBV5-4, the J call TRBJ2-6, with TRBD1 as a possible D gene (5 bases). Germline CDR1 is SGHNT and CDR2 is YYREEE (reference sequence). V was clipped by 0 bases and J by 2 bases, with 9 bases between them. The CDR3 contains 16 residues. This CDR3 reads CASSLDGATGANVLTF. The CDR3, as DNA: TGTGCCAGCAGCTTGGATGGGGCGACTGGGGCCAACGTCCTGACTTTC. Together with reference TRBV5-4 and TRBJ2-6, the CDR3 gives the full variable domain: ETGVTQSPTHLIKTRGQQVTLRCSSQSGHNTVSWYQQALGQGPQFIFQYYREEENGRGNFPPRFSGLQFPNYSSELNVNALELDDSALYLCASSLDGATGANVLTFGAGSRLTVL.

The CDR3 bases are TGTGCTAGTGGTTTGACGGGGGGCTCTGGCTACACCTTC. It codes for CASGLTGGSGYTF. This chain uses TRBV12-5 with TRBJ1-2, with D possibly TRBD1 on 6 matching bases. Germline CDR1 is LGHNT and CDR2 is FRNRAP. V was cut by 2 bases and J by 7 bases, with 11 bases left in between. The length of the CDR3 is 13 residues.

The chain has TRBV7-3 and TRBJ1-2; no reliable D call. The CDR3 runs 10 residues. CDR1 and CDR2 from the germline V gene are SGHTA and FQGTGA. V dropped 5 bases and J dropped 7 bases, with 5 bases sitting between them. CDR3 loop: CASSLLGYTF. DNA of the CDR3: TGTGCCAGCAGCCTCCTTGGCTACACCTTC.

The chain links TRBV2 to TRBJ1-1; TRBD1 is a possible D gene (5 bases). This CDR3 has 18 amino acids. With 5 bases removed from V and 4 bases from J, the gap between germline ends came to 26 bases. The germline CDR1 and CDR2 sequences are SNHLY and FYNNEI. CDR3 in amino acids: CASSLTSGGVGGATEAFF. CDR3 nucleotides: TGTGCCAGCAGTCTTACATCGGGGGGGGTCGGTGGAGCCACTGAAGCTTTCTTT.

The rearrangement joins TRBV6-5 to TRBJ2-5; D not certain. The germline gives CDR1 MNHEY, CDR2 SVGAGI. Trimming removed 6 bases at V and 0 bases at J, with 14 bases between. The CDR3 totals 15 residues. CDR3 nucleotide sequence: TGTGCCAGCAGCCCACGGTTTGAACACCAAGAGACCCAGTACTTC. This sequence encodes CASSPRFEHQETQYF.

V usage is TRBV6-5 and J usage is TRBJ2-5; D gene uncertain. CDR3 size: 15 residues. Germline V gene data show CDR1 as MNHEY and CDR2 as SVGAGI. The germline V and J ends were trimmed by 5 bases and 10 bases, with 23 bases remaining between them. CDR3 sequence reads: CASSNRDSGPPVQYF. In nucleotides, the CDR3 is TGTGCCAGCAGTAACCGAGACTCCGGGCCCCCCGTCCAGTACTTC.

The chain joins TRBV5-4 to TRBJ2-5; D gene ambiguous. The CDR3 length is 15 residues. V was trimmed by 0 bases and J by 5 bases, leaving 14 bases between them. Germline CDR1 reads SGHNT; CDR2 reads YYREEE (reference sequence). The CDR3 sequence is CASSLVSREWETQYF. CDR3 sequence (DNA): TGTGCCAGCAGCTTGGTATCTCGCGAGTGGGAGACCCAGTACTTC.

This clone has a single count. CDR3 in DNA: TGCGCCAGCAGTCCAGGGGATAAAGGATTCGGCTACGAGCAGTACTTC. Translating it yields CASSPGDKGFGYEQYF. The chain employs TRBV5-1 and TRBJ2-7; possibly TRBD1 for D (6 bases). Germline V lookup: CDR1 SGHRS, CDR2 YFSETQ. The CDR3 extends over 16 amino acids. V was cut by 5 bases and J by 3 bases, with 21 bases left in between.

The chain employs TRBV29-1 and TRBJ2-3, with D perhaps TRBD1 (6 bases). The CDR3 runs 15 residues. V lost 6 bases to trimming and J lost 0 bases, with 16 bases between them. The V gene's germline CDR1 is SQVTM and CDR2 ANQGSEA. CDR3 nucleotides: TGCAGCGTACCCGGGACAAGCTATAGCACAGATACGCAGTATTTT. Amino acid sequence: CSVPGTSYSTDTQYF.

The rearrangement links TRBV6-6 to TRBJ2-7; maybe TRBD1 (6 bases). CDR1 is MNHNY and CDR2 is SVGAGI in the germline V gene (reference sequence). V was trimmed by 10 bases and J by 3 bases, leaving 16 bases between them. This CDR3 is 13 amino acids long. CDR3 sequence (DNA): TGTGCCACCCGGCAGGGGCAGTACTACGAGCAGTACTTC. This translates into CATRQGQYYEQYF.

As for this clone: The sample contains more than one DNA sequence encoding this CDR3. The chain is built from TRBV14 and TRBJ1-1; a weak D match, TRBD1 (6 bases). This CDR3 has 15 amino acids. V was clipped by 1 base and J by 5 bases, with 14 bases between them. Germline V gives CDR1 SGHDN, CDR2 FVKESK. CDR3 DNA sequence: TGTGCCAGCAGCCAAGGGGGGCGAGGGGAGACTGAAGCTTTCTTT. It yields the protein CASSQGGRGETEAFF.

The rearrangement uses TRBV10-1 and TRBJ1-1; 8 nucleotides line up with TRBD1. V lost 4 bases and J lost 1; bases outside the gene matches: 5. There are 15 residues in the CDR3. CDR1 and CDR2 (germline): WNHNN, SYGVQD (reference sequence). In DNA, the CDR3 is TGCGCCAGCAGTGGCGGAACAGGGGGGAACACTGAAGCTTTCTTT. Translation: CASSGGTGGNTEAFF.